Listed here is a single T cell receptor beta chain. Its antigen is not known. Researchers ran the PCR with 60 Vbeta and 13 Jbeta primers. The table came from immunoSEQ multiplex PCR; TCRdb's copy has only in-frame clones and leaves some out. The sample has some 140,000 clones, 70% to 90% seen once; the top ten hold 1.5%. The sample originates from a study of cytomegalovirus exposure and HLA in healthy donors. The study's findings and limits: A later analysis by the authors found several of the most significant clusters apparently linked to common viral pathogens. Presence/absence comparisons presumed near-even sequencing depth among donors. The classifier, whose performance was assessed in both the original and validation cohorts, reportedly diagnosed cytomegalovirus status with high specificity and sensitivity.

CDR1 and CDR2 from the germline V gene are MGHRA and YSYEKL. V lost 0 bases to trimming and J lost 3 bases; unmatched junction nucleotides: 5. CDR3 length equals 16 residues. The sequencing input was PBMCs. This clonotype was sampled from a man aged 40-49 years in good health and CMV-seronegative. The rearrangement uses TRBV4-1 and TRBJ1-5; 7 bases fit TRBD1. The CDR3 loop reads CASSQEKGQINQPQHF. Here the CDR3 DNA reads TGCGCCAGCAGCCAAGAAAAGGGACAGATCAATCAGCCCCAGCATTTT.